This passage covers 7 T cell receptor beta chains from one sample sequenced in a study of blood T cell repertoires in COVID-19. Only in-frame clones appear in the TCRdb table, and some are missing; sequencing was by immunoSEQ multiplex PCR. Here the sample spans 250,000 to 300,000 clones, more than 70% being singletons. The sequencing sample was made of peripheral blood. The receptors come from a woman aged 40 to 50 who had recovered from COVID-19.

The chain has TRBV27 and TRBJ2-5; 8 nucleotides agree with TRBD1. V lost 6 bases to trimming and J lost 7 bases; unmatched junction nucleotides: 10. The CDR3 is 14 amino acids. CDR1 MNHEY and CDR2 SMNVEV come from the germline V gene (reference sequence). The CDR3 sequence is CASSGQGALGTQYF. The DNA of the CDR3 is TGTGCCAGCAGCGGTCAGGGGGCCCTGGGGACCCAGTACTTC.

The gene calls are TRBV5-1 and TRBJ2-1; maybe TRBD2 (6 bases). The CDR3 is 12 amino acids. Deletions cut 5 bases from V and 12 bases from J, with 15 bases between. Germline CDR1 and CDR2: SGHRS and YFSETQ. This CDR3 is CASRRDSGGQFF. CDR3 bases: TGCGCCAGCAGAAGGGACTCAGGAGGGCAGTTCTTC.

This chain links TRBV11-2 with TRBJ2-1, with 8 bases lining up with TRBD1. Looked up from germline, CDR1 is SGHAT and CDR2 is FQNNGV. The CDR3 runs to 15 residues. V lost 5 bases to trimming and J lost 4 bases; unmatched junction nucleotides: 7. The CDR3 sequence: CASSPSGQGYNEQFF. Here the CDR3 DNA reads TGTGCCAGCAGCCCATCCGGACAGGGTTACAATGAGCAGTTCTTC.

The V gene is TRBV27, the J gene TRBJ1-1, with D uncertain. Germline V lookup: CDR1 MNHEY, CDR2 SMNVEV (reference sequence). Trimming shortened V by 2 bases and J by 2 bases, and 12 bases separated the two germline ends. This CDR3 has 15 amino acids. In DNA form, the CDR3 reads TGTGCCAGCAGTTTAGGGCCACCCCCTAACACTGAAGCTTTCTTT. It is translated as CASSLGPPPNTEAFF.

This clone was found once. V is TRBV10-3 and J is TRBJ1-3; no definite D call. The CDR3 spans 13 residues. CDR1 and CDR2 (germline): ENHRY, SYGVKD. Between the trimmed V and J ends, which lost 7 bases and 3 bases, there was a span of 10 bases. CDR3 in amino acids: CAITGAGGNTIYF. The CDR3 coding sequence is TGTGCCATCACGGGTGCGGGTGGAAACACCATATATTTT.

V gene TRBV7-8 combines with J gene TRBJ1-5, with D possibly being TRBD1 (6 bases). The CDR3 consists of 16 residues. Germline CDR1 and CDR2: SGHVS and FQNEAQ. V was pared by 8 bases and J by 6 bases, with 23 bases between. The CDR3 is CASSQREGVGLQPQHF. The CDR3 DNA sequence: TGTGCCAGCTCCCAAAGGGAGGGGGTCGGCCTTCAGCCCCAGCATTTT.

The chain joins TRBV11-2 to TRBJ1-2, with 7 bases aligning to TRBD1. V lost 5 bases to trimming and J lost 4 bases; unmatched junction nucleotides: 10. The germline V gene encodes CDR1 SGHAT and CDR2 FQNNGV. The CDR3 has 15 residues. In DNA, the CDR3 is TGTGCCAGCAGCACTAGCCAGGACAGGTCCTATGGCTACACCTTC. The encoded protein is CASSTSQDRSYGYTF.